This T cell receptor (beta chain) emerged from a study of blood T cell repertoires in COVID-19. Looking at the study overall: The study drew acute and convalescent COVID-19 samples from the United States, Italy and Spain. Sources were T cells, B-cell-depleted T cells, or PBMCs; the material itself was cDNA or gDNA.

Per the authors' pipeline: It was from reference gene primer amplification that nucleated cell counts were estimated. Clones were read by immunoSEQ multiplex PCR, and TCRdb kept only the in-frame ones, dropping some. The V and J calls and clone size come from that table; D and trimming were worked out from the DNA. This sample has some 67,000 clones, with 70% to 90% found just once. Germline lookup yields CDR1 SGHNT and CDR2 YYREEE (reference sequence). The germline V and J ends were trimmed by 0 bases and 6 bases, with 9 bases remaining between them. The CDR3 totals 13 residues. V gene TRBV5-4 combines with J gene TRBJ1-1, with D uncertain. The sequenced sample was peripheral blood. This sequence was found in a woman aged 55-70 years with acute or convalescent COVID-19. The CDR3 protein is CASSLDPLAEAFF. The CDR3 DNA sequence: TGTGCCAGCAGCTTGGACCCGTTAGCTGAAGCTTTCTTT.